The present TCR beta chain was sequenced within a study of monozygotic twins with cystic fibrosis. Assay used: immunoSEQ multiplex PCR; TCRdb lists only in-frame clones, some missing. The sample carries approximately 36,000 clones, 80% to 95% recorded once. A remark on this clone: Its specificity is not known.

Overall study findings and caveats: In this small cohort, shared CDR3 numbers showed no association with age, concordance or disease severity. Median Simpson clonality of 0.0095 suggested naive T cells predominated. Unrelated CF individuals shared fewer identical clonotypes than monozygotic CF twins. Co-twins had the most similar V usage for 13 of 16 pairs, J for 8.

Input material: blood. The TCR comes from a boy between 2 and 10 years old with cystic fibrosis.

The CDR3 DNA sequence: TGTGCCAGCAGCGCGAGGGGTGACGAGCAGTACTTC. Translation: CASSARGDEQYF. The genes are TRBV21-1 and TRBJ2-7. TRBV21-1 is listed as a pseudogene. The CDR3 contains 12 residues.